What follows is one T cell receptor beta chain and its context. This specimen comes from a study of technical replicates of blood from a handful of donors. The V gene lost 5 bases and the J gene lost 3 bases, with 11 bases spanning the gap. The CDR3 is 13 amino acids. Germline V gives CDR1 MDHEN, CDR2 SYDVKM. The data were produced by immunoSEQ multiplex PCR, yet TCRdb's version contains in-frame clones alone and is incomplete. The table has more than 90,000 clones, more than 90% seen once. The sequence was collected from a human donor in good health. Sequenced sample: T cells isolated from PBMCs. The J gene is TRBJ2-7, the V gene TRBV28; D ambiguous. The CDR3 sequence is CASSPTLNYEQYF. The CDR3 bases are TGTGCCAGCAGTCCTACCCTCAACTACGAGCAGTACTTC.